This passage covers 11 T cell receptor beta chains from one sample sequenced in a study of blood T cell repertoires in COVID-19. Profiled with immunoSEQ multiplex PCR; TCRdb holds only in-frame clones, not every one. Of 95,000 to 120,000 clones in the sample, about four fifths are singletons; the top ten hold about 8.1%. Input material: peripheral blood. The receptor set was obtained from a woman in her thirties or forties with acute or convalescent COVID-19.

The chain links TRBV30 to TRBJ1-1; perhaps TRBD1 as D (6 bases). The CDR3 loop spans 14 amino acids. The V gene lost 3 bases and the J gene lost 0 bases, with 11 bases spanning the gap. From germline, CDR1 is GTSNPN and CDR2 SVGIG (reference sequence). Here the CDR3 DNA reads TGTGCCTGGAGAACAGGGAGCATGAACACTGAAGCTTTCTTT. Its translation is CAWRTGSMNTEAFF. Together with reference TRBV30 and TRBJ1-1, the CDR3 gives the full variable domain: SQTIHQWPATLVQPVGSPLSLECTVEGTSNPNLYWYRQAAGRGLQLLFYSVGIGQISSEVPQNLSASRPQDRQFILSSKKLLLSDSGFYLCAWRTGSMNTEAFFGQGTRLTVV.

In the case of this clone: Other DNA sequences of this sample code for an identical CDR3. This chain uses TRBV18 with TRBJ2-7; 7 bases map to TRBD2. V was clipped by 6 bases and J by 0 bases; unmatched bases: 2. There are 13 residues in the CDR3. Germline CDR1 and CDR2: KGHSH and LQKENI. The chain's CDR3 is CASSGGSSYEQYF. The CDR3, as DNA: TGTGCCAGCTCGGGGGGGAGCTCCTACGAGCAGTACTTC. Drawing the rest from reference TRBV18 and TRBJ2-7, the complete variable domain is NAGVMQNPRHLVRRRGQEARLRCSPMKGHSHVYWYRQLPEEGLKFMVYLQKENIIDESGMPKERFSAEFPKEGPSILRIQQVVRGDSAAYFCASSGGSSYEQYFGPGTRLTVT.

The chain joins TRBV15 to TRBJ1-2, with D possibly being TRBD1 (5 bases). Germline V gene data show CDR1 as LNHNV and CDR2 as YYDKDF (reference sequence). The length of the CDR3 is 15 residues. V was cut by 0 bases and J by 10 bases, with 18 bases left in between. CDR3 sequence: CATSREQETYSVYTF. The CDR3, as DNA: TGTGCCACCAGCAGAGAACAGGAGACCTACTCGGTCTACACCTTC.

The chain combines TRBV9 with TRBJ2-1; TRBD2 matches 10 bases. This CDR3 contains 15 residues. After removal of 3 bases from V and 4 bases from J, the junction contained 4 bases not matched to a gene. Germline V CDR1 and CDR2: SGDLS, YYNGEE. The CDR3 region is CASSEGLATYNEQFF. CDR3 sequence (DNA): TGTGCCAGCAGCGAGGGACTAGCGACTTACAATGAGCAGTTCTTC.

This chain uses TRBV30 with TRBJ1-3, with D possibly TRBD1 on 5 matching bases. CDR3 length: 16 residues. Germline V CDR1 and CDR2: GTSNPN, SVGIG (reference sequence). Between the trimmed V and J ends, which lost 0 bases and 0 bases, there was a span of 12 bases. DNA for the CDR3: TGTGCCTGGAGTGTGGGGCAGGTGATCTCTGGAAACACCATATATTTT. As protein: CAWSVGQVISGNTIYF.

The chain joins TRBV6-5 to TRBJ1-5; D perhaps matches TRBD1 (5 bases). The V end lost 7 bases, the J end lost 4 bases, and 11 bases lay between the germline ends. Germline V gives CDR1 MNHEY, CDR2 SVGAGI. The CDR3 length is 13 residues. The CDR3 nucleotides read TGTGCCAGCAATCCAGGGATAAATCAGCCCCAGCATTTT. It yields the protein CASNPGINQPQHF.

Comment on this clone: The identical CDR3 is also encoded by other nucleotide sequences in the sample. V and J are TRBV27 and TRBJ2-2; no reliable D call. Germline V CDR1 and CDR2: MNHEY, SMNVEV (reference sequence). V was trimmed by 3 bases and J by 3 bases, leaving 5 bases between them. The CDR3 totals 13 residues. CDR3 amino acids: CASSFPDTGELFF. The CDR3 bases are TGTGCCAGCAGTTTTCCCGACACCGGGGAGCTGTTTTTT.

The chain combines TRBV21-1 with TRBJ1-3; whether TRBD1, the table's D call, matches the DNA was not checked. TRBV21-1 is listed as a pseudogene. CDR3 length: 15 amino acids. The CDR3 DNA reads as TGTGCCAGCAGCACCGAGACAGGGACTGGAAACACCATATATTTT. This codes for CASSTETGTGNTIYF.

V gene TRBV27 combines with J gene TRBJ1-2; tentative D call: TRBD1 (5 bases). The ends were cut back, 3 bases at V and 7 bases at J, with 12 bases in the middle. CDR1 is MNHEY, CDR2 SMNVEV, per germline (reference sequence). The CDR3 extends over 13 amino acids. This CDR3 is CASSLTARTGYTF. In DNA, the CDR3 is TGTGCCAGCAGTTTGACAGCCCGCACTGGCTACACCTTC.

This chain links TRBV5-4 with TRBJ1-2; D may be TRBD1 (5 bases). Germline-derived CDR1 and CDR2 are SGHNT and YYREEE (reference sequence). Between the trimmed V and J ends, which lost 0 bases and 8 bases, there was a span of 11 bases. The CDR3 runs to 13 residues. The CDR3 region has the DNA TGTGCCAGCAGCTTGGCCAGGGCCGGAGGCTACACCTTC. Amino acid sequence: CASSLARAGGYTF. Drawing the rest from reference TRBV5-4 and TRBJ1-2, the complete variable domain is ETGVTQSPTHLIKTRGQQVTLRCSSQSGHNTVSWYQQALGQGPQFIFQYYREEENGRGNFPPRFSGLQFPNYSSELNVNALELDDSALYLCASSLARAGGYTFGSGTRLTVV.

V usage is TRBV5-6 and J usage is TRBJ2-7; tentatively, D is TRBD2 (5 bases). The CDR3 is 13 residues long. With 5 bases removed from V and 1 base from J, the gap between germline ends came to 10 bases. The germline CDR1 and CDR2 sequences are SGHDT and YYEEEE. The CDR3 DNA follows: TGTGCCAGCAGTCCGGACTTTTCCTACGAGCAGTACTTC. Translating it yields CASSPDFSYEQYF.